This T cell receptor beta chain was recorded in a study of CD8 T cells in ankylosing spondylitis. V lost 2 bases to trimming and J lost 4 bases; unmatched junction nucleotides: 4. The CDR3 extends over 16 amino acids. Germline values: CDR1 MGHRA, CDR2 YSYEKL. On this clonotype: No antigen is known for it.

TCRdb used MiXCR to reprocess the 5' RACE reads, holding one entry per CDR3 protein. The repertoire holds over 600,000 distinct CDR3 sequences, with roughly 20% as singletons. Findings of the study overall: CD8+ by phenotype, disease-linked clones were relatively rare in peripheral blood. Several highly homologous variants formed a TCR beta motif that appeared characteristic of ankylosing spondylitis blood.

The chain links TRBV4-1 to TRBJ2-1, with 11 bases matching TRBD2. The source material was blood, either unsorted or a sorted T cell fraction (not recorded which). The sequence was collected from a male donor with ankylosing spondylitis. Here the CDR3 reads CASSQPSGGSYNEQFF. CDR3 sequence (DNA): TGCGCCAGCAGCCAACCTAGCGGGGGGTCATACAATGAGCAGTTCTTC.